These T cell receptor beta chains were read from a single sample in a study of shared clonotypes between healthy human individuals. Profiled with immunoSEQ multiplex PCR; TCRdb holds only in-frame clones, not every one. The data contain roughly 2.6 million clones, around 94% of them singletons. Sequencing input: naive CD4+ T cells sorted from blood. Every receptor here comes from a man aged 18 to 30 in good health. Both conserved end residues are trimmed from each CDR3.

TRBV10-3	TRBJ1-5	AISEYGGNQPQH
TRBV9	TRBJ2-5	ASSVGDAKETQY
TRBV6-5	TRBJ1-6	ASCRGRQNSPLH
TRBV19	TRBJ2-2	ASSIVQNTGELF
TRBV7-2	TRBJ2-5	ASSLGGQGKETQY
TRBV2	TRBJ1-5	ASSEGVTGWSNQPQH
TRBV11-2	TRBJ1-4	ASSSRSQSEKLF
TRBV27	TRBJ1-6	ASSPRQGGSPLH
TRBV28	TRBJ1-6	ASSLTGQGTSPLH
TRBV7-6	TRBJ2-5	ASSWSLRETQY
TRBV7-9	TRBJ2-7	ASSLKGGTGFYEQY
TRBV7-2	TRBJ1-6	ASSWGSGTGGEALH
TRBV11-2	TRBJ2-5	ASSRDYQETQY
TRBV2	TRBJ2-1	ASGGQGHEQF
TRBV5-1	TRBJ2-3	ASSLEGKSTDTQY
TRBV19	TRBJ1-4	ASRGPAPYEKLF
TRBV7-2	TRBJ1-3	ASSRQSSGNTIY
TRBV5-4	TRBJ2-6	ASSLGRDSGANVLT
TRBV5-4	TRBJ2-3	ASSSSADTQY
TRBV18	TRBJ2-7	ASSQGQPYEQY
TRBV7-3	TRBJ2-2	ASSLQGNTGELF
TRBV5-4	TRBJ2-1	ASSSPGQGPHNEQF
TRBV5-1	TRBJ2-5	ASSMGETQY
TRBV27	TRBJ1-1	ASSSGQAMNTEAF
TRBV29-1	TRBJ2-5	SVEVAGGGQTQY
TRBV29-1	TRBJ2-2	SVEIAGSNTGELF
TRBV30	TRBJ1-5	AWTSGGGQPQH
TRBV7-9	TRBJ2-4	ASSLVLKDIQY
TRBV5-1	TRBJ2-7	ASSSEPTGGPYEQY
TRBV18	TRBJ2-1	ASSPQLGPDEQF
TRBV10-2	TRBJ2-1	ASQPAGGPANEQF
TRBV6-5	TRBJ1-1	ASCRDRNTEAF
TRBV6-6	TRBJ1-5	ASSSLGNSNQPQH
TRBV28	TRBJ2-7	ASTSDRDQTEGY
TRBV10-2	TRBJ1-5	ASSRDRDSNQPQH
TRBV27	TRBJ2-2	ASRRLAGDTSPLRTGELF
TRBV10-3	TRBJ2-7	AISDGGSYEQY
TRBV7-9	TRBJ2-7	ASSLVGGLTYEQY
TRBV5-6	TRBJ1-1	ASSLPPGTNTEAF
TRBV30	TRBJ1-3	AWSGRQGNTIY
TRBV5-4	TRBJ2-3	ASSLAGGDTQY
TRBV27	TRBJ1-1	ASSPQGSTEAF